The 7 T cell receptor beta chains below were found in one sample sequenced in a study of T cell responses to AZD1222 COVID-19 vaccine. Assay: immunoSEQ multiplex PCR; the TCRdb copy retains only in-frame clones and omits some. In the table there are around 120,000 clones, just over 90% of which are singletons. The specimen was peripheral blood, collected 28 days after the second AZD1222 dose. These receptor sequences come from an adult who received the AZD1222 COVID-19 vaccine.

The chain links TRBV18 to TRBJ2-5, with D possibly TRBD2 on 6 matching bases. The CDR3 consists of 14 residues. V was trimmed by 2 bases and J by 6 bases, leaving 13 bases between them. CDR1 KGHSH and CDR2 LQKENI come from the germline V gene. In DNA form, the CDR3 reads TGTGCCAGCTCACCAGCGGGGTCGGGGAAGACCCAGTACTTC. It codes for CASSPAGSGKTQYF.

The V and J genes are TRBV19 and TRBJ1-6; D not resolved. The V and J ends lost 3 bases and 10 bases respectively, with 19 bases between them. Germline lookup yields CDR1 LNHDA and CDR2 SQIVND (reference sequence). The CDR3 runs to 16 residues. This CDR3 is CASSIPRGNNRSPLHF. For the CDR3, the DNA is TGTGCCAGTAGTATTCCTCGAGGGAATAATAGATCACCCCTCCACTTT.

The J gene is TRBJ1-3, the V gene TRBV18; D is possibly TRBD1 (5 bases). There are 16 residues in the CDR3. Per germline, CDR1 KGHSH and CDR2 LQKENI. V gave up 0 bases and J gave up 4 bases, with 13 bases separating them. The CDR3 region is CASSPPTVAGGNTIYF. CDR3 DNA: TGTGCCAGCTCACCACCAACAGTGGCAGGGGGAAACACCATATATTTT.

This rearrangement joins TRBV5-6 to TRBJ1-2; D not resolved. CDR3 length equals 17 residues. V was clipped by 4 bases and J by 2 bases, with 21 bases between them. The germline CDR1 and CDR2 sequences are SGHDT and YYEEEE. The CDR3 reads CASSQHPVQERNYGYTF. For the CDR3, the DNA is TGTGCCAGCAGCCAACATCCCGTCCAGGAGCGCAACTATGGCTACACCTTC.

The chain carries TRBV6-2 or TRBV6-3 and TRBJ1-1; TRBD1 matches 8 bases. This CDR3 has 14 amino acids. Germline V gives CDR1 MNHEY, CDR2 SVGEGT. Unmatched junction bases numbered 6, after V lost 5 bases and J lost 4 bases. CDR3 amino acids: CASSTDRVFTEAFF. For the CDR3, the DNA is TGTGCCAGCAGTACGGACAGGGTATTCACTGAAGCTTTCTTT.

CDR3 in DNA: TGTGCCACCAGCACGTCCAGGGGGCGCGAGCAGTACTTC. Amino acid sequence: CATSTSRGREQYF. The rearrangement joins TRBV15 to TRBJ2-7; TRBD1 aligns across 8 bases. V trimming: 4 bases; J trimming: 6 bases; junction bases outside the gene matches: 5. Germline CDR1 LNHNV, CDR2 YYDKDF (reference sequence). The CDR3 runs to 13 residues.

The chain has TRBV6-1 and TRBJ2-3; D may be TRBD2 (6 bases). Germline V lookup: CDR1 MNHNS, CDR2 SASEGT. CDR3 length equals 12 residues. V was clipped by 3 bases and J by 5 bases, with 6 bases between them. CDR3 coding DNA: TGTGCCAGCAGTGACGGGGGAGATACGCAGTATTTT. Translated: CASSDGGDTQYF.